This paragraph reports one TCR beta chain. Which antigen it targets is not known. No much larger clone is present one base from it, and per-base qualities are unavailable. Measured from the cysteine to the phenylalanine, the CDR3 is 15 residues long. Of the read, only the CDR3 DNA is kept; its 45 bases are in frame from base 1. A distance of 7 bases separates the germline ends of V and J, which lose 1 base and 0 bases respectively. Via the germline V gene, CDR1 is LGHNA and CDR2 YNFKEQ. For sequencing of the TCRbeta CDR3 region, genomic DNA was extracted from the sorted cells. The immunoSEQ Assay was used for sequencing of TCRbeta CDR3 regions. This immuneACCESS table, as held by TCRdb, lists in-frame sequences with V and J called but not all clones. Of the missing ones, under half trace to an unresolved V gene in checked studies; the others have no known cause. The sample records 60,000 to 80,000 clones, roughly 80% of which are singletons. Jointly, the top ten make up roughly 4.7% of the sample.

The trial excluded patients who had a history of autoimmune disease or were on systemic immunosuppression. In every dose cohort, peripheral blood was drawn for TCR sequencing at baseline, cycle 4 day 1, and cycle 7 day 1. The samples were taken from a phase I, first-in-human, multicenter, open-label dose-escalation trial of ivuxolimab. Adults with locally advanced or metastatic melanoma, renal cell, hepatocellular, or head and neck squamous cell carcinoma were enrolled in the trial. Before TCR sequencing, CD4+ T cells and CD8+ T cells from peripheral blood were sorted into separate populations. This sample is drawn from a study of OX40 agonist ivuxolimab in advanced cancers. With respect to the entire study: Ivuxolimab was an agonistic, fully human IgG2 monoclonal antibody directed against OX40 (CD134), a costimulatory receptor. Intravenous ivuxolimab was administered to patients every 2 weeks at six dose levels: 0.01, 0.1, 0.3, 1.5, 3 and 10 mg/kg. Among the roughly 50 dose-escalation patients, some 20 had hepatocellular carcinoma, around 15 melanoma, 9 renal cell carcinoma and 9 head and neck cancer. A male proportion of around 80% and a mean age of approximately 58 years, ranging from about 23 to 90, were recorded for the dose-escalation cohort. Prior anti-PD-1, anti-PD-L1 or anti-CTLA-4 therapy was permitted, and about 40% of dose-escalation patients had received checkpoint inhibitors. Partial responses were achieved by three dose-escalation patients, of whom one had hepatocellular carcinoma and two had cutaneous melanoma. The purpose of peripheral TCRbeta sequencing was to test whether ivuxolimab changed TCR sequence diversity and led to clonal T-cell expansion. The paper describes the monotherapy dose-escalation part (N ≈ 52 patients) of the phase I trial of ivuxolimab. General conclusions and limits of the study: Partial responders in the 0.1-3.0 mg/kg groups had among the lowest normalized peripheral clonal expansion, especially among CD8+ T cells. Clonal expansion of both CD4+ and CD8+ blood T cells was observed from baseline to week 6 at doses 0.1 to 3.0 mg/kg. Low levels of normalized T-cell clonal expansion were also seen in some patients who did not respond. The antigen specificity of the peripheral T cells that underwent clonal expansion was not determined. On average, CD8+ T cells showed more expanded clones than CD4+ T cells after ivuxolimab.

This specimen was CD4+ or CD8+ T cells sorted from blood, taken in a trial of the OX40 agonist ivuxolimab. The sequence was collected from an adult with an advanced solid tumor such as melanoma, head and neck, liver or kidney cancer. Recombination linked TRBV4-2 to TRBJ1-5; matching of 6 bases hints at TRBD1 as the D gene. The nucleotide sequence is given as TGTGCCAGCAGCCAAGGGACAGATAGCAATCAGCCCCAGCATTTT. It encodes CASSQGTDSNQPQHF.